These T cell receptor beta chains were read from a single sample in a study of cytomegalovirus exposure and HLA in healthy donors. Only in-frame clones appear in the TCRdb table, and some are missing; sequencing was by immunoSEQ multiplex PCR. The sample records under 300,000 clones, 84% being singletons. Sequenced input: PBMCs. These receptors originate from a woman between 40 and 50 years old in good health and CMV-seropositive. CDR3s include the opening cysteine and the closing phenylalanine or tryptophan. Fields, in order: clone size, J gene, D gene, V gene, CDR3 protein, CDR3 DNA. D genes are given only for firm matches. Clone size is not always given. Where it is, it says once, few, many or a class for expanded clones.

clone_size: NA; j_call: TRBJ1-1; d_call: NA; v_call: TRBV7-9; cdr3_aa: CASSLETAEAFF; cdr3_nt: TGTGCCAGCAGCTTAGAAACGGCTGAAGCTTTCTTT
clone_size: once; j_call: TRBJ2-7; d_call: TRBD2; v_call: TRBV5-1; cdr3_aa: CASSLVGLAEGTYEQYF; cdr3_nt: TGCGCCAGCAGCTTAGTGGGACTAGCGGAGGGGACCTACGAGCAGTACTTC
clone_size: NA; j_call: TRBJ2-1; d_call: TRBD2; v_call: TRBV7-3; cdr3_aa: CASSFRPLAGLAGEEQFF; cdr3_nt: TGTGCCAGCAGCTTTAGGCCGCTCGCCGGACTAGCGGGAGAAGAGCAGTTCTTC
clone_size: NA; j_call: TRBJ1-2; d_call: TRBD1; v_call: TRBV7-9; cdr3_aa: CASSPAGQENYGYTF; cdr3_nt: TGTGCCAGCAGCCCCGCCGGACAGGAAAACTATGGCTACACCTTC
clone_size: NA; j_call: TRBJ2-7; d_call: NA; v_call: TRBV5-8; cdr3_aa: CASSLMEGRRTNYEQYF; cdr3_nt: TGTGCCAGCAGCTTGATGGAGGGGCGAAGGACAAACTACGAGCAGTACTTC
clone_size: NA; j_call: TRBJ2-2; d_call: TRBD1; v_call: TRBV7-8; cdr3_aa: CASSTTGMNTGELFF; cdr3_nt: TGTGCCAGCAGCACGACAGGGATGAACACCGGGGAGCTGTTTTTT
clone_size: NA; j_call: TRBJ1-2; d_call: TRBD1; v_call: TRBV28; cdr3_aa: CASTSRGQGFNYGYTF; cdr3_nt: TGTGCCAGCACTTCCCGGGGACAGGGATTCAACTATGGCTACACCTTC
clone_size: NA; j_call: TRBJ2-1; d_call: NA; v_call: TRBV28; cdr3_aa: CASSSLGLADNEQFF; cdr3_nt: TGTGCCAGCAGTTCCCTAGGTTTAGCCGACAATGAGCAGTTCTTC
clone_size: NA; j_call: TRBJ2-1; d_call: TRBD2; v_call: TRBV13; cdr3_aa: CASGGTSGRLLYNEQFF; cdr3_nt: TGTGCCAGCGGGGGCACTAGCGGGAGGCTTCTCTACAATGAGCAGTTCTTC
clone_size: few; j_call: TRBJ2-3; d_call: TRBD2; v_call: TRBV4-3; cdr3_aa: CASSLEWTSGRIF; cdr3_nt: TGCGCCAGCAGCCTCGAGTGGACTAGCGGGAGAATTTTT